This T cell receptor beta chain emerged from a study of glioma-infiltrating T cells. About the research overall: WHO grade II oligodendrogliomas or astrocytomas, plus non-recurrent WHO grade IV glioblastomas, were sampled.

Germline V gene lookup returns CDR1 SQVTM and CDR2 ANQGSEA. The CDR3 runs 13 residues. V was pared by 6 bases and J by 3 bases, with 14 bases between. The iRepertoire nested amplicon-rescue multiplex PCR amplified TCR alpha and beta CDR3s from RNA. Input was roughly 100-450 ng of tissue mRNA or PBMC total RNA. One entry per CDR3 protein, called by TCRdb with MiXCR from the multiplex PCR reads. The table lists about 380,000 distinct CDR3 sequences, more than 35% of them singletons. Overall study results and limits: Signature shared blood CDR3 motifs were enriched in low-divergence and depleted in high-divergence patients.

Note on this clonotype: Its specificity is unknown.

Sequenced material: glioma tissue, nonneoplastic brain tissue, or PBMCs (not recorded which). V usage is TRBV29-1 and J usage is TRBJ1-2; D remains ambiguous. The TCR comes from a human donor with low-grade glioma or glioblastoma, undergoing nonglioma brain surgery, or in good health (not recorded which). CDR3: CSVRLGQDYGYTF. The CDR3 DNA reads as TGCAGCGTACGACTTGGCCAGGACTATGGCTACACCTTC.